One sample yielded the 11 T cell receptor beta chains listed below, sequenced in a study of T cells in Graves' hyperthyroidism and ophthalmopathy. It was RNA transcripts that yielded the amplified TCR beta CDR3 regions. A set of HTBI primers served as the primers for a first-round RT-PCR of the TCR CDR3. TCRdb re-analysed the multiplex PCR reads in MiXCR, keeping a single row per CDR3 protein. The table shows around 600,000 distinct CDR3 sequences, with 45% occurring only once. The specimen sequenced was peripheral blood or thyroid tissue (not recorded which). The receptors were gathered from an adult man with Graves' disease, either hyperthyroidism or ophthalmopathy (not recorded which).

This clonotype was counted a single time. This chain links TRBV7-9 with TRBJ2-7; 7 positions agree with TRBD2. V lost 5 bases to trimming and J lost 0 bases; unmatched junction nucleotides: 10. This CDR3 is 16 amino acids long. The germline V gene has CDR1 SEHNR and CDR2 FQNEAQ (reference sequence). The CDR3 reads CASSQEASGRSYEQYF. The DNA for the CDR3 is TGTGCCAGCAGCCAAGAAGCTAGCGGCCGCTCCTACGAGCAGTACTTC.

This clonotype has just a few counts. The rearrangement links TRBV7-2 to TRBJ1-4; 8 bases map to TRBD1. Germline loops: CDR1 SGHTA, CDR2 FQGNSA. The V segment lost 5 bases and the J segment 7 bases; nucleotides outside the gene matches: 3. This CDR3 has 13 residues. The CDR3 region is CASSKGQGEKLFF. CDR3 bases: TGTGCCAGCAGCAAAGGACAGGGTGAAAAACTGTTTTTT.

This sequence joins TRBV7-2 and TRBJ2-7; 11 nucleotides agree with TRBD1. With 0 bases clipped from V and 7 bases from J, the junction kept 8 bases outside the gene matches. The germline V gene has CDR1 SGHTA and CDR2 FQGNSA. This CDR3 has 16 residues. The CDR3 loop is CASSLARDRGWDEQYF. The CDR3 bases are TGTGCCAGCAGCTTAGCCCGGGACAGGGGGTGGGATGAGCAGTACTTC.

The chain couples TRBV9 to TRBJ2-2; D might be TRBD1 (5 bases). Trimming took 0 bases from V and 8 from J, leaving 8 bases between them. The CDR3 contains 13 residues. Germline CDR1 and CDR2: SGDLS and YYNGEE. The CDR3 loop is CASSVGQGGELFF. In DNA, the CDR3 is TGTGCCAGCAGCGTAGGCCAGGGAGGGGAGCTGTTTTTT.

The chain recombines TRBV11-1 with TRBJ2-7; maybe TRBD2 (7 bases). The V end lost 1 base, the J end lost 2 bases, and 15 bases lay between the germline ends. The CDR3 consists of 16 residues. Germline V lookup: CDR1 SGHAT, CDR2 FQDESV (reference sequence). CDR3 in DNA: TGTGCCAGCAGCTTAGTGGAGGGGGGGCGACCCTACGAGCAGTACTTC. Protein sequence: CASSLVEGGRPYEQYF.

The CDR3 here is CASRTTGVAGSPQETQYF. The DNA of the CDR3 is TGTGCCAGCAGGACGACAGGGGTAGCGGGATCACCGCAAGAGACCCAGTACTTC. V and J are TRBV7-6 and TRBJ2-5, with D perhaps being TRBD1 or TRBD2 (8 bases each). The CDR3 consists of 18 residues. Trimming removed 6 bases from V and 2 bases from J, with 25 bases in between. CDR1 is SGHVS and CDR2 is FNYEAQ in the germline V gene.

As for this clonotype: A much larger clone is a single base away; this may be a read error. The CDR3 is CASSLDGTYGYIF. In DNA, the CDR3 is TGTGCCAGCAGCTTAGACGGAACCTATGGCTACATCTTC. The chain has TRBV7-9 and TRBJ1-2; no clear D. The CDR3 has 13 amino acids. Germline V gene sequence: CDR1 SEHNR, CDR2 FQNEAQ (reference sequence).

This clonotype was picked up many times. The chain uses TRBV6-5 and TRBJ2-7, with TRBD1 matching over 7 bases. The J segment lost 2 bases and the V segment lost 5 bases, leaving 3 bases of the junction unmatched. CDR1 is MNHEY, CDR2 SVGAGI, per germline. The CDR3 loop spans 13 amino acids. As DNA, the CDR3 is TGTGCCAGCAGTACCACAGGGGCCTACGAGCAGTACTTC. It translates to CASSTTGAYEQYF.

The chain has TRBV7-8 and TRBJ1-6, with D possibly matching TRBD1 (5 bases). The CDR3 is made up of 14 amino acids. Per the germline V gene, CDR1 is SGHVS and CDR2 is FQNEAQ. V lost 5 bases to trimming and J lost 8 bases, with 13 bases between them. The CDR3: CASSRQIKDSPLHF. The CDR3 coding sequence is TGTGCCAGCAGCAGACAGATAAAGGATTCACCCCTCCACTTT.

With regard to this clonotype: One end of the junction varies from germline; a read error may be responsible. The V and J genes are TRBV24-1 and TRBJ1-2; D possibly corresponds to TRBD1 (5 bases). Germline CDR1 KGHDR, CDR2 SFDVKD. CDR3 size: 15 residues. For the CDR3, the DNA is TGTGCCAGCAGTTTGGCGGGACCTTCTAACTATGGCTACACCTTC. Amino acids: CASSLAGPSNYGYTF.

This chain links TRBV7-9 with TRBJ1-5; D may be TRBD1 (5 bases). V lost 2 bases and J lost 6, with 11 bases in between. Germline CDR1 SEHNR, CDR2 FQNEAQ (reference sequence). CDR3 size: 14 residues. CDR3 sequence (DNA): TGTGCCAGCAGCTTACGGGACCCTGGTCAGCCCCAGCATTTT. Residues: CASSLRDPGQPQHF.